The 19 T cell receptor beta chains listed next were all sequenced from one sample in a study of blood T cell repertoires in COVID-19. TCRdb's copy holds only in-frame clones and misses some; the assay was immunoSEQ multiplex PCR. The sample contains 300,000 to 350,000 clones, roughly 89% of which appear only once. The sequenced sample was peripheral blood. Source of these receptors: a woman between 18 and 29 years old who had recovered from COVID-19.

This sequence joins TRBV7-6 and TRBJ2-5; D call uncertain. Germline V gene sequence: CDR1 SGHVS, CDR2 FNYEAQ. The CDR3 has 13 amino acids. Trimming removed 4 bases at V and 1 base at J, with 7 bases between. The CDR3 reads CASSSQFQETQYF. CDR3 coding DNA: TGTGCCAGCAGCTCCCAGTTCCAAGAGACCCAGTACTTC.

The CDR3 sequence is CASSLVSTDTQYF. Written as DNA, the CDR3 is TGTGCCAGCAGCTTGGTTTCTACAGATACGCAGTATTTT. The chain couples TRBV5-4 to TRBJ2-3, with D hard to call. V lost 0 bases and J 3 bases, leaving 5 bases between the germline ends. Germline assignment: CDR1 SGHNT and CDR2 YYREEE (reference sequence). The CDR3 runs 13 residues.

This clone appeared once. CDR3 in DNA: TGCAGCGTTACAGTAATGAACACTGAAGCTTTCTTT. Its translation is CSVTVMNTEAFF. The genes are TRBV29-1 and TRBJ1-1; D unclear. The CDR3 runs to 12 residues. CDR1 SQVTM and CDR2 ANQGSEA come from the germline V gene. The germline V and J ends were trimmed by 5 bases and 0 bases, with 7 bases remaining between them.

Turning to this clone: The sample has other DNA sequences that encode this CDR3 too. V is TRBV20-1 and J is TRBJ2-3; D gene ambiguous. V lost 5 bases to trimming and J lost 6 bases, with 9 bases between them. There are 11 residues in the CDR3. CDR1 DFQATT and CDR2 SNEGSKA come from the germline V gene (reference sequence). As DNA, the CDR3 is TGCAGTGCTTCCTCCGTGGATACGCAGTATTTT. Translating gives CSASSVDTQYF.

CDR3 in amino acids: CASSPLYQIGPDTQYF. CDR3 sequence (DNA): TGTGCCAGCAGCCCACTTTATCAAATTGGGCCAGATACGCAGTATTTT. This chain joins TRBV11-2 and TRBJ2-3; no reliable D call. Trimming removed 5 bases at V and 4 bases at J, with 19 bases between. Germline-derived CDR1 and CDR2 are SGHAT and FQNNGV. The CDR3 length is 16 residues.

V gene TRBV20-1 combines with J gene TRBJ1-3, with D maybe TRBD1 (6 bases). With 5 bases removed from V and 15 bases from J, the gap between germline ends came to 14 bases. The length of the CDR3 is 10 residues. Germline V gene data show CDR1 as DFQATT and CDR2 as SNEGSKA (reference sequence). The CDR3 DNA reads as TGCAGTGCTGGGCCGGGACAACGATATTTT. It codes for CSAGPGQRYF.

CDR3 amino acids: CASSSSRGGNTEAFF. The CDR3 nucleotides read TGTGCCAGCAGTTCCTCACGGGGGGGGAACACTGAAGCTTTCTTT. V usage is TRBV7-8 and J usage is TRBJ1-1, with D perhaps TRBD1 (5 bases). CDR1 SGHVS and CDR2 FQNEAQ come from the germline V gene. Trimming pared 6 bases from V and 1 base from J, leaving 15 bases between. There are 15 residues in the CDR3.

The CDR3 nucleotides are TGCGCCAGCAGCCAAGAATACAGCCCCTATCAGCCCCAGCATTTT. It encodes CASSQEYSPYQPQHF. V gene TRBV4-3 combines with J gene TRBJ1-5; D call uncertain. The V and J ends lost 0 bases and 5 bases respectively, with 11 bases between them. Germline values: CDR1 LGHNA, CDR2 YSLEER. This CDR3 comprises 15 residues.

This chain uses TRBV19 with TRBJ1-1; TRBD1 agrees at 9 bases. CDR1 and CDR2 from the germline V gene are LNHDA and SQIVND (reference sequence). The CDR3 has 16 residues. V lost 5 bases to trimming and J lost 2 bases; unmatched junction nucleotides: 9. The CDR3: CASSWDRDLPNTEAFF. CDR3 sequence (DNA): TGTGCCAGTAGTTGGGACAGGGACCTACCTAACACTGAAGCTTTCTTT. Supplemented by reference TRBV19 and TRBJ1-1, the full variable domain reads DGGITQSPKYLFRKEGQNVTLSCEQNLNHDAMYWYRQDPGQGLRLIYYSQIVNDFQKGDIAEGYSVSREKKESFPLTVTSAQKNPTAFYLCASSWDRDLPNTEAFFGQGTRLTVV.

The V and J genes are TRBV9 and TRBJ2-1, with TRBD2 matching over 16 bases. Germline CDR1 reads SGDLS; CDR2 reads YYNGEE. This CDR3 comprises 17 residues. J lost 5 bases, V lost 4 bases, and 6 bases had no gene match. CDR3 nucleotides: TGTGCCAGCAGCCCCGGGACTAGCGGGAGGGCCGACAATGAGCAGTTCTTC. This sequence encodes CASSPGTSGRADNEQFF.

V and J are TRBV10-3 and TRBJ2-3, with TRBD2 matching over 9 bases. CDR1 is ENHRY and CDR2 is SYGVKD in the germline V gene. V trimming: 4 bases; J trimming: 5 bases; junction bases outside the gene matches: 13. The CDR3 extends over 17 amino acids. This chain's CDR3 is CAISGNFRGRGEDTQYF. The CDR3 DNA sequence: TGTGCCATCAGTGGGAATTTTCGCGGGAGGGGCGAAGATACGCAGTATTTT.

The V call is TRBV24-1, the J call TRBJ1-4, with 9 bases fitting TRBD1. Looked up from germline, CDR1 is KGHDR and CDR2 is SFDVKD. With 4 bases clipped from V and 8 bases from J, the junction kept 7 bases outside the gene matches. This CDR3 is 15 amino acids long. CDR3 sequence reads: CATSETGTGNEKLFF. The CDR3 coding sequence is TGTGCCACCAGTGAAACCGGGACAGGGAACGAAAAACTGTTTTTT.

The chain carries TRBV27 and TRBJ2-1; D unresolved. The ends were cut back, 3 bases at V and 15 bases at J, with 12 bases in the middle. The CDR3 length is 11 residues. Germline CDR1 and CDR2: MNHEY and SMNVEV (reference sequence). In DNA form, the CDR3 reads TGTGCCAGCAGTTTTTTTCCCTCTCGGTTCTTC. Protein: CASSFFPSRFF.

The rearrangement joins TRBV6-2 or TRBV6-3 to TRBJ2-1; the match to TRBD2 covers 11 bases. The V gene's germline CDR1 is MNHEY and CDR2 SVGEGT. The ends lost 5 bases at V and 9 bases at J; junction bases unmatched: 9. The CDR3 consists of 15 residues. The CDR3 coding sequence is TGTGCCAGCAGTGCACTAGCGGGAGAATTCCTTGAGCAGTTCTTC. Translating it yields CASSALAGEFLEQFF.

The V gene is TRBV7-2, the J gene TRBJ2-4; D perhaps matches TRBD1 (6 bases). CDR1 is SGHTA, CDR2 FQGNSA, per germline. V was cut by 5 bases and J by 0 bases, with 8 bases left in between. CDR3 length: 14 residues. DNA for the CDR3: TGTGCCAGCAGCGAACAGGGAGCCAAAAACATTCAGTACTTC. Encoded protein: CASSEQGAKNIQYF.

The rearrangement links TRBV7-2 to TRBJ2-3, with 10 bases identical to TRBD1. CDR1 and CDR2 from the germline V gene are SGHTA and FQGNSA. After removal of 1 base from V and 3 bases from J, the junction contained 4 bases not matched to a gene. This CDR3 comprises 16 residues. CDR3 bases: TGTGCCAGCAGCTTAGTCCAGGGACAGGGGACAGATACGCAGTATTTT. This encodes CASSLVQGQGTDTQYF. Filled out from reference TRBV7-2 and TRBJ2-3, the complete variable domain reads GAGVSQSPSNKVTEKGKDVELRCDPISGHTALYWYRQSLGQGLEFLIYFQGNSAPDKSGLPSDRFSAERTGGSVSTLTIQRTQQEDSAVYLCASSLVQGQGTDTQYFGPGTRLTVL.

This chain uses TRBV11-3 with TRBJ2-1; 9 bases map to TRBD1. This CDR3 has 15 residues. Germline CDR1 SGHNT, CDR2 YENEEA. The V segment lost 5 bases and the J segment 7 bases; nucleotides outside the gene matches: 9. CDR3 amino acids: CASSHRDRARNEQFF. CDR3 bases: TGTGCCAGCAGCCACCGGGACAGGGCCCGAAATGAGCAGTTCTTC.

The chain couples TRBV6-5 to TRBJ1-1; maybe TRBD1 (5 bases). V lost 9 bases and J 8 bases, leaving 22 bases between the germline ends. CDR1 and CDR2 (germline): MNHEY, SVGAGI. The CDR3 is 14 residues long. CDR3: CASKNRDSPREAFF. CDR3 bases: TGTGCCAGTAAAAACCGGGACTCCCCAAGGGAAGCTTTCTTT.

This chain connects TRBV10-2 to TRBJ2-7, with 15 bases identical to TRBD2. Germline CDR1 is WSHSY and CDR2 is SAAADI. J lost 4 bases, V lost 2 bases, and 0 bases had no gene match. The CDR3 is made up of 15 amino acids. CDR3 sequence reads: CASSEGTSGRYEQYV. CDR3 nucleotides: TGCGCCAGCAGTGAGGGGACTAGCGGGAGGTACGAGCAGTACGTC.